This T cell receptor beta chain was captured by sequencing in a study of sequential checkpoint blockade in melanoma. Study summary: Randomization was 1:1 between first-line nivolumab→ipilimumab and ipilimumab→nivolumab. Each arm's sequence ended with maintenance nivolumab.

Produced via immunoSEQ multiplex PCR; TCRdb's table is partial and in-frame only. This sample yields around 20,000 clones, of which roughly 80% are seen a single time; around 25% belongs to the top ten. The trim removed 5 bases at V and 0 bases at J, leaving 7 bases unmatched. Per germline, CDR1 SEHNR and CDR2 FQNEAQ (reference sequence). CDR3 length equals 16 residues. This clone counts as medium-sized. Stated treatment: randomized to nivolumab then ipilimumab (arm A) or the reverse (arm B). No patient had prior DNA-damaging chemotherapy. From thawed PBMCs, live CD3+CD8+ cells negative for CD19 and CD56 were sorted.

The clonotype comes from a human donor with melanoma. The input for sequencing was CD8+ T cells sorted from blood (inferred from file names), taken from a patient given nivolumab and ipilimumab in sequence. The chain recombines TRBV7-9 with TRBJ2-7; TRBD1 agrees at 10 bases. CDR3 nucleotides: TGTGCCAGCAGCCCCGGGACAGGGGCGAGCTCCTACGAGCAGTACTTC. Amino acids: CASSPGTGASSYEQYF.